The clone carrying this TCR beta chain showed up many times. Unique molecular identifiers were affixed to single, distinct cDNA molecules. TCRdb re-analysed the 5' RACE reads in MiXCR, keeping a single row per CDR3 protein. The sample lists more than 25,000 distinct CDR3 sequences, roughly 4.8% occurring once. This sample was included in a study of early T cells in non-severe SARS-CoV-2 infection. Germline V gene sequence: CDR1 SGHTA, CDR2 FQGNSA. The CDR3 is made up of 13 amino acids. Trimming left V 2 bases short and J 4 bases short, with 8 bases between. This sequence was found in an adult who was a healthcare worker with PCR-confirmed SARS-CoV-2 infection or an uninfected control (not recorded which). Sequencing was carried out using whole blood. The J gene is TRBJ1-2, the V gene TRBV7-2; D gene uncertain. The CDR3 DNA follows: TGTGCCAGCAGCTTATTAACGGCCTATGGCTACACCTTC. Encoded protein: CASSLLTAYGYTF. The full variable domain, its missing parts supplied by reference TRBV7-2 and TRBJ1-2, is GAGVSQSPSNKVTEKGKDVELRCDPISGHTALYWYRQSLGQGLEFLIYFQGNSAPDKSGLPSDRFSAERTGGSVSTLTIQRTQQEDSAVYLCASSLLTAYGYTFGSGTRLTVV.